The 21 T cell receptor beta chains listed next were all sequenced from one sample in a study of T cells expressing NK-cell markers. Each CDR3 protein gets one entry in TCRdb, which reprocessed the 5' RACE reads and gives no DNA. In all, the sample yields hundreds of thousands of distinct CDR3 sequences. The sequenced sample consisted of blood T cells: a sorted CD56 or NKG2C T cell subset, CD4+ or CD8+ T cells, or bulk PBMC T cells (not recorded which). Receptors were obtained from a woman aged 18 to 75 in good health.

CDR3 region: CASSAPGQGMDTQYF. The chain links TRBV4-1 to TRBJ2-3; no DNA is available, so the TRBD1 call from TCRdb remains unchecked. Looked up from germline, CDR1 is MGHRA and CDR2 is YSYEKL. The CDR3 spans 15 residues.

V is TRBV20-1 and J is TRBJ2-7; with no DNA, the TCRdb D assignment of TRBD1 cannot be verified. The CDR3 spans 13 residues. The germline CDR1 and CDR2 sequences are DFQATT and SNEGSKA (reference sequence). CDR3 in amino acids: CSASPAGPYEQYF.

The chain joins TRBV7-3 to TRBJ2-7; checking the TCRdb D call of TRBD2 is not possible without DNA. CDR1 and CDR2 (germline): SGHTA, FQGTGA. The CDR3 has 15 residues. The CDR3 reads CASSKLAGELGEQYF.

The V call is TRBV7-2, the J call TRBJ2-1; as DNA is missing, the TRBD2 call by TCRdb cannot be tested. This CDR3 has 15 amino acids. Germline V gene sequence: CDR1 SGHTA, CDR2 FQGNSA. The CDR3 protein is CASSFSGTKDNEQFF.

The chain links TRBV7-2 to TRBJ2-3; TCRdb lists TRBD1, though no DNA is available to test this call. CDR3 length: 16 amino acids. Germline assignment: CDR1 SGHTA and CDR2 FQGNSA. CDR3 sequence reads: CASSLNEGAVADTQYF.

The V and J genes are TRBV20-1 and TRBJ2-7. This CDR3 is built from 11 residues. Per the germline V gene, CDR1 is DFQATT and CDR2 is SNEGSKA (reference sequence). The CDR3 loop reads CSARGVGEQYF.

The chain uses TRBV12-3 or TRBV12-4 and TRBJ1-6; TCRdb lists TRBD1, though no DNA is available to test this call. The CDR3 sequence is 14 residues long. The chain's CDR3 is CASAPPPVGSPLHF.

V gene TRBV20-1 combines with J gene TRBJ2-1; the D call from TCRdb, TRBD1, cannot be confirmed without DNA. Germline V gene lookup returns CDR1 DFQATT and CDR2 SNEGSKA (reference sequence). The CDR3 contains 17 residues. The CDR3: CSVPVGGRGGPNNEQFF.

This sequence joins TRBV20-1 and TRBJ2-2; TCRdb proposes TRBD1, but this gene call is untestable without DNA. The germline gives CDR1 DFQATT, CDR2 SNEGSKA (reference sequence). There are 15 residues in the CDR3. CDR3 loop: CSAPTFRENTGELFF.

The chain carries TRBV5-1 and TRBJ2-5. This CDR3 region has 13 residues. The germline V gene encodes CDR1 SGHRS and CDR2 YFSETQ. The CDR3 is CASSFGVKETQYF.

CDR3 loop: CASSQEWNWAGELFF. V usage is TRBV4-3 and J usage is TRBJ2-2. Per the germline V gene, CDR1 is LGHNA and CDR2 is YSLEER. The length of the CDR3 is 15 residues.

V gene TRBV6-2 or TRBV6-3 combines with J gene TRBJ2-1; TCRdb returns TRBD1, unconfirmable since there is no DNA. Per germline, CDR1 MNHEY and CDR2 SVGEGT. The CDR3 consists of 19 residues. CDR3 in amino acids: CASSYSIFFGQGEYNEQFF.

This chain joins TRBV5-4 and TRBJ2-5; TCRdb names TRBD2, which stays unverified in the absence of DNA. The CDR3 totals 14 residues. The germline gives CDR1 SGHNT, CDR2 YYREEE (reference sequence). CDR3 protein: CASSLSREVETQYF.

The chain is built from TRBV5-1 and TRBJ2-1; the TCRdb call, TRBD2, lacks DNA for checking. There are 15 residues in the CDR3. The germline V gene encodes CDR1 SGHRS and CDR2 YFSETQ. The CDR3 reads CASSLARVFVDEQFF.

The CDR3 region is CASSFRQGSADTQYF. The chain links TRBV7-3 to TRBJ2-3; the TRBD1 assignment by TCRdb is unverifiable without DNA. Per the germline V gene, CDR1 is SGHTA and CDR2 is FQGTGA. This CDR3 region has 15 residues.

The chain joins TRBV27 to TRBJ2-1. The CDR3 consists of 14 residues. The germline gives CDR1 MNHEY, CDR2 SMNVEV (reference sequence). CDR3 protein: CASSVGRNYNEQFF.

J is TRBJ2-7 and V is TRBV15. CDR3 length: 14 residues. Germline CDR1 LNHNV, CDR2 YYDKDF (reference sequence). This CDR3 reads CATSRDIATYEQYF.

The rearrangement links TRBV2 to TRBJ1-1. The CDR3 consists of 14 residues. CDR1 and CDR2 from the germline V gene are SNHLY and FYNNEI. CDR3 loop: CASSDGLMNTEAFF. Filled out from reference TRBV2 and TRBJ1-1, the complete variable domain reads EPEVTQTPSHQVTQMGQEVILRCVPISNHLYFYWYRQILGQKVEFLVSFYNNEISEKSEIFDDQFSVERPDGSNFTLKIRSTKLEDSAMYFCASSDGLMNTEAFFGQGTRLTVV.

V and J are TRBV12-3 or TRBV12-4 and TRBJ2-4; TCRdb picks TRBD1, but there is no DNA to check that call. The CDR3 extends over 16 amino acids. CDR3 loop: CASSLWDRVAKNIQYF.

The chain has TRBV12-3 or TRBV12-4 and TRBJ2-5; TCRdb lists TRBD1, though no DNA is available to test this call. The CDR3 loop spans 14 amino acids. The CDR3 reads CASSRQAAEETQYF.

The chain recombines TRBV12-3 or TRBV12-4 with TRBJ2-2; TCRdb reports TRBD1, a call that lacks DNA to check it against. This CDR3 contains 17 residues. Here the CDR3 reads CASNLQGSRVYAGELFF.